These T cell receptor beta chains were read from a single sample in a study of T cell responses to AZD1222 COVID-19 vaccine. Profiled with immunoSEQ multiplex PCR; TCRdb holds only in-frame clones, not every one. The sample lists about 130,000 clones, 85% to 90% occurring once. Sequences were derived from peripheral blood, sampled on day 0 of AZD1222 vaccination. These receptors all stem from an adult in good health. CDR3s include the opening cysteine and the closing phenylalanine or tryptophan.

J gene	V gene	CDR3 protein
TRBJ1-5	TRBV6-5	CASSSRLNQPQHF
TRBJ1-2	TRBV28	CASSLRTVFRGYTF
TRBJ1-5	TRBV7-2	CASSLVGASGPQHF
TRBJ1-5	TRBV3-1/TRBV3-2	CASSLAGPFPQHF
TRBJ1-1	TRBV5-6	CASSLTRLNTEAFF
TRBJ2-7	TRBV20-1	CSASFVDEQYF
TRBJ1-2	TRBV6-5	CASSYSDRGDYGYTF
TRBJ1-2	TRBV6-5	CASSRQGAANYGYTF
TRBJ2-1	TRBV7-9	CASSGDYNEQFF
TRBJ1-4	TRBV5-1	CASSLATTTNEKLFF
TRBJ1-1	TRBV18	CASSNGGRDTEAFF
TRBJ2-2	TRBV7-9	CASSASGANTGELFF
TRBJ1-2	TRBV4-2	CASSQDLGQANYGYTF
TRBJ2-2	TRBV6-6	CASSYIAGAGGELFF
TRBJ1-4	TRBV28	CASTPGGSGSGEKLFF
TRBJ1-2	TRBV28	CASSLGPALRGYTF
TRBJ1-1	TRBV18	CASSPDRDTEAFF
TRBJ2-7	TRBV2	CASRPGQTRYEQYF
TRBJ1-2	TRBV2	CASSGLGRVLNYGYTF
TRBJ1-1	TRBV19	CASSIIGLPNTEAFF
TRBJ1-2	TRBV29-1	CSVEVGGGYTF
TRBJ1-1	TRBV19	CASSRGEAFF
TRBJ2-3	TRBV3-1/TRBV3-2	CASSQRGGDTQYF
TRBJ2-1	TRBV10-1	CASSESPTVEQFF
TRBJ2-1	TRBV5-1	CASSPGDYLRYNEQFF
TRBJ1-5	TRBV10-3	CAISESQGYNQPQHF
TRBJ1-1	TRBV5-1	CASSPLSTGLTEAFF
TRBJ1-6	TRBV4-1	CASSPLILNSPLHF
TRBJ2-7	TRBV7-8	CASSPTQGGATYEQYF
TRBJ1-2	TRBV6-1	CASREGTGRGYTF
TRBJ1-1	TRBV20-1	CSGANTEAFF
TRBJ2-7	TRBV4-3	CASSQDRGIAGRGVYEQYF
TRBJ1-1	TRBV30	CACHRGGNTEAFF
TRBJ1-3	TRBV5-4	CASSKQGDPSRGTIYF
TRBJ1-1	TRBV28	CASRSLNTEAFF
TRBJ1-1	TRBV11-2	CASSSPGQSNTEAFF
TRBJ1-1	TRBV6-4	CASSRQGGTEAFF
TRBJ1-3	TRBV3-1/TRBV3-2	CASSRGHKDTIYF
TRBJ2-2	TRBV13	CASSLGTDTANTGELFF
TRBJ1-2	TRBV21-1	CASSRQGANYGYTF
TRBJ2-7	TRBV6-2/TRBV6-3	CASSYSGQGGVREQYF
TRBJ1-5	TRBV6-6	CASSPGVFRIGQPQHF
TRBJ1-1	TRBV27	CASSLVAGGTEAFF
TRBJ1-1	TRBV6-6	CASSPGTGVKVGTEAFF
TRBJ1-5	TRBV19	CASSMRTDSNQPQHF
TRBJ2-1	TRBV23-1	CASSPGRTGGHEQFF
TRBJ2-3	TRBV19	CASSTLDREADTQYF
TRBJ1-6	TRBV2	CASSPGTPISPLHF
TRBJ1-4	TRBV5-1	CASSSGTGATNEKLFF
TRBJ1-2	TRBV7-2	CASSTGQGVFGYTF
TRBJ2-7	TRBV6-6	CASSSPSDSYEQYF
TRBJ1-4	TRBV4-1	CASSVVATNEKLFF
TRBJ2-7	TRBV7-2	CASSYSGGASGYEQYF
TRBJ2-1	TRBV9	CASSARVGGAPDEQFF
TRBJ2-3	TRBV24-1	CATSDPGTLRTDTQYF